This record looks at one TCR beta chain sequence and its context. Its antigen is currently unknown. The CDR3 contains 14 residues. In germline, CDR1 is LGHNA, CDR2 YSLEER. The J segment lost 12 bases and the V segment lost 4 bases, leaving 12 bases of the junction unmatched. TCRdb keeps only in-frame clones here, not all; method: immunoSEQ multiplex PCR. Of about 90,000 clones listed, over 90% are singletons. This entry belongs to a study of PD-L1 blockade in urothelial cancer. At the level of the study: About nine tenths of the roughly 30 patients were men who had bladder-origin urothelial cancer. Blood samples had a median of 141,255 T cells, roughly 83,000 unique TCRs, and clonality roughly 0.08.

Study-wide results and caveats: In blood sampled pretreatment, TCR clonality below the median predicted better survival. Tumor-associated clones in blood expanded more at 3 weeks in durable-benefit patients.

This specimen consisted of PBMCs, obtained around atezolizumab (anti-PD-L1) treatment. This sequence joins TRBV4-3 and TRBJ2-4; 7 bases align to TRBD2. This clonotype originated in a man aged 55-75 years with urothelial cancer. The CDR3 sequence is CASSPALGGVDQYF. The CDR3 nucleotides are TGCGCCAGCAGCCCCGCCCTGGGGGGGGTGGATCAGTACTTC.